The clone carrying this T cell receptor (beta chain) was counted at least ten times. No antigen is known for it. This entry is derived from a study of Graves' ophthalmopathy and Graves' hyperthyroidism. V shed 1 base and J shed 1 base, with 4 bases lying between them. The CDR3 loop spans 13 amino acids. The germline V gene has CDR1 ENHRY and CDR2 SYGVKD. General study findings and limits: Ophthalmopathy progression was predicted with roughly 68% sensitivity and approximately 79% specificity.

Scientists amplified the TCR beta CDR3 regions from RNA transcripts. RT-PCR was first run with HTBI primers, then multiplex PCR in a second round. TCRdb reanalysed the multiplex PCR reads using MiXCR and keeps one entry per CDR3 protein. The sample shows 230,000 or so distinct CDR3 sequences, around 42% of them seen only once. This clonotype originated in an adult man with Graves' ophthalmopathy. Sequenced sample: peripheral blood. V usage is TRBV10-3 and J usage is TRBJ2-5, with D uncertain. As DNA, the CDR3 is TGTGCCATCAGTGAGTTGGCCCAAGAGACCCAGTACTTC. Translating gives CAISELAQETQYF.